The sequence of this TCR beta chain was determined in a study of a mutant IDH1 vaccine in newly diagnosed glioma. Study details: Of treated patients, approximately 60% were men and roughly 38% women, averaging roughly 42 years. Prior therapy was radiotherapy, temozolomide, or both; most received both.

Time point: week 23, last vaccination. What each vaccine dose contained was 300 ug of mutant IDH1 20-mer peptide, accompanied by topical imiquimod. Some clones are missing from TCRdb's copy, which holds only in-frame ones; the method was immunoSEQ multiplex PCR. Of about 54,000 clones in the sample, 80% were seen once. Findings of the study overall: With respect to changes in top peripheral T cell clonotypes, pseudoprogression seemed unrelated.

CDR1 and CDR2 from the germline V gene are SEHNR and FQNEAQ (reference sequence). The CDR3 contains 15 residues. V dropped 6 bases and J dropped 1 base, with 15 bases sitting between them. Concerning this clone itself: The antigen is unknown.

The chain joins TRBV7-9 to TRBJ1-1; D gene ambiguous. Sample: PBMCs, taken from a glioma patient whose treatment included an IDH1 peptide vaccine. The sequence was collected from a man aged 35 to 55 with glioma. CDR3 sequence: CASRVGGQTNTEAFF. In DNA form, the CDR3 reads TGTGCCAGCAGGGTAGGAGGGCAAACGAACACTGAAGCTTTCTTT.